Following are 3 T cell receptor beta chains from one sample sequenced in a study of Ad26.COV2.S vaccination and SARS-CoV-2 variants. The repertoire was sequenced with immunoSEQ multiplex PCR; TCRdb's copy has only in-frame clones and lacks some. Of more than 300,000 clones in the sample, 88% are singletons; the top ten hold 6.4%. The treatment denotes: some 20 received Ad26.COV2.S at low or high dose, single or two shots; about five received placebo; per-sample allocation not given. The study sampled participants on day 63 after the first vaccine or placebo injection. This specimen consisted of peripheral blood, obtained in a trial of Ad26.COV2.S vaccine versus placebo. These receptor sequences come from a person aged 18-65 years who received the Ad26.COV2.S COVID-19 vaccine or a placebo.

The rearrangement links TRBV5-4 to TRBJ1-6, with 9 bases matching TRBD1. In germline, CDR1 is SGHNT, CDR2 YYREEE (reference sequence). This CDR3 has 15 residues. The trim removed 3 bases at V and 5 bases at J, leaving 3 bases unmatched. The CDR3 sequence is CASSSWTGDNSPLHF. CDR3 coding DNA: TGTGCCAGCAGCTCGTGGACAGGGGATAATTCACCCCTCCACTTT.

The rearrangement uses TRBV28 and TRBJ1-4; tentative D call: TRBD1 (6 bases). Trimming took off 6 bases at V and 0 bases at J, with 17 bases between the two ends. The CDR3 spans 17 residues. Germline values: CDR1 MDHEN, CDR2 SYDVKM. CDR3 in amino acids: CASSFRDTHATNEKLFF. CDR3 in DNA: TGTGCCAGCAGCTTCCGGGACACACATGCAACTAATGAAAAACTGTTTTTT.

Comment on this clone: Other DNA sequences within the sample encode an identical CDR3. This CDR3 reads CASSPEDRLYEQYF. CDR3 in DNA: TGTGCCAGTAGTCCTGAGGACAGGTTATACGAGCAGTACTTC. The V and J genes are TRBV19 and TRBJ2-7, with 7 bases fitting TRBD1. The CDR3 consists of 14 residues. J gave up 4 bases and V 5 bases, and 8 bases lay outside the gene matches. CDR1 is LNHDA, CDR2 SQIVND, per germline (reference sequence).